What follows describes a single T cell receptor (beta chain). No antigen is known for it. PCR primers comprised 60 Vbeta and 13 Jbeta primers. Sequencing used immunoSEQ multiplex PCR; TCRdb keeps in-frame clones, though not all of them. The sample yields about 180,000 clones, about four fifths seen once. This entry is derived from a study of cytomegalovirus exposure and HLA in healthy donors. The V gene's germline CDR1 is GTSNPN and CDR2 SVGIG (reference sequence). V gave up 0 bases and J gave up 2 bases; unmatched junction bases: 1. The length of the CDR3 is 14 residues. Overall study results and limits: When a later analysis was performed, an Asian-associated ancestry cluster reportedly had fewer N-insertions than the approximately 690-donor mean. Later analysis identified a missense DCLRE1C variant that was linked to TCR beta V- and J-gene trimming. Productive status was seen about 90% or about 30% of the time for most TCR beta V segments in an earlier analysis. As confirmed in vitro, three CMV-associated chains were specific for CMV antigens.

The sequence derives from a woman aged 50 to 60 in good health and CMV-seropositive. V usage is TRBV30 and J usage is TRBJ2-5; TRBD2 matches 9 bases. Sequencing was carried out using PBMCs. The CDR3 here is CAWSVLAGQETQYF. DNA of the CDR3: TGTGCCTGGAGTGTTCTAGCGGGACAAGAGACCCAGTACTTC.